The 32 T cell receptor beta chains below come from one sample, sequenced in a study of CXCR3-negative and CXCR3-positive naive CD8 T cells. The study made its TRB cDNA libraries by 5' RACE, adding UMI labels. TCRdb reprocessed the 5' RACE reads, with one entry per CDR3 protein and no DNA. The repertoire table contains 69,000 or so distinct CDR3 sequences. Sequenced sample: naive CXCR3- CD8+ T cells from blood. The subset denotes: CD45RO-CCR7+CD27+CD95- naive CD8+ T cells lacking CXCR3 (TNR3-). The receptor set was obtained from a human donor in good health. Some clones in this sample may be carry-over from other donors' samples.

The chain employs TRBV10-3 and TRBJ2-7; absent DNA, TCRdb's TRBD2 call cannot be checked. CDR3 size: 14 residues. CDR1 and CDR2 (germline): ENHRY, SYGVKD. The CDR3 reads CAINLAGKSYEQYF.

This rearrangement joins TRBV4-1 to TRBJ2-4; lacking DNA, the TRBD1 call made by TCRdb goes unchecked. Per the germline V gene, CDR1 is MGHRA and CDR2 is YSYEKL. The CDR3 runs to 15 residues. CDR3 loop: CASSQDPGAGNIQYF.

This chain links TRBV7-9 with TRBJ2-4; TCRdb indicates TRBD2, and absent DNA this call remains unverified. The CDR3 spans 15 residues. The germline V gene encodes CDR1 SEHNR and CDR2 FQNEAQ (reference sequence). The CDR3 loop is CASTNLGGEQNIQYF.

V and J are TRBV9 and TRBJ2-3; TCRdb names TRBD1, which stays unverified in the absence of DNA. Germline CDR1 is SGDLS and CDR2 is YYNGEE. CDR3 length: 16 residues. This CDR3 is CASSVPGALGGDTQYF.

The CDR3 sequence: CASRTGQGGFSDTQYF. The chain joins TRBV7-2 to TRBJ2-3; TCRdb returns TRBD1, unconfirmable since there is no DNA. This CDR3 is 16 amino acids long. Germline loops: CDR1 SGHTA, CDR2 FQGNSA.

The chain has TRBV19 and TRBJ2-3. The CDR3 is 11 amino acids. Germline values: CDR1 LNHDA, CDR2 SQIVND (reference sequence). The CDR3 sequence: CASSWTDTQYF.

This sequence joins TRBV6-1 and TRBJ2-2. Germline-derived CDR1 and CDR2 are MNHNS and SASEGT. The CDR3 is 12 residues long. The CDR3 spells CASIMNTGELFF.

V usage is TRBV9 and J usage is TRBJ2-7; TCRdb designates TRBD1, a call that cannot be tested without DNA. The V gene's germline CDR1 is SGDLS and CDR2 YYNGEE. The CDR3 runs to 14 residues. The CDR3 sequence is CASSRTTDYEEQYF. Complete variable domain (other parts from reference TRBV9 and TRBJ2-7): DSGVTQTPKHLITATGQRVTLRCSPRSGDLSVYWYQQSLDQGLQFLIQYYNGEERAKGNILERFSAQQFPDLHSELNLSSLELGDSALYFCASSRTTDYEEQYFGPGTRLTVT.

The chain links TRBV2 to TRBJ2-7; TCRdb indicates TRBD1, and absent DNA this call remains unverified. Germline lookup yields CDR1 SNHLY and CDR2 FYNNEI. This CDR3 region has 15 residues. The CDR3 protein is CASEGDRDSYYEQYF.

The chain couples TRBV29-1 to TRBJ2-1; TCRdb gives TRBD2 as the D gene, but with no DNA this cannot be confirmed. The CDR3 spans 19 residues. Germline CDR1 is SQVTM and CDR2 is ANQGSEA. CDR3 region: CSVEGAGTSDVSSYNEQFF.

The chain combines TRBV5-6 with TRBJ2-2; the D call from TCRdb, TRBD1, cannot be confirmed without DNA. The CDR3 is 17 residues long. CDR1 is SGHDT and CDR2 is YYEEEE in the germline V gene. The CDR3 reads CASSLLFSGRNTGELFF.

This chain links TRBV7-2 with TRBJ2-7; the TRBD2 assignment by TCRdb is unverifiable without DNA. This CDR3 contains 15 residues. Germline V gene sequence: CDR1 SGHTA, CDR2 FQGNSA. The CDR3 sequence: CASSFYSGPSYEQYF.

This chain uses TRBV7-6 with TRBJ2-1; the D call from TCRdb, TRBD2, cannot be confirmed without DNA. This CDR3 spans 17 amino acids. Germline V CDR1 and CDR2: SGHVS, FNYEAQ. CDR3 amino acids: CASSLNGDFSPYNEQFF.

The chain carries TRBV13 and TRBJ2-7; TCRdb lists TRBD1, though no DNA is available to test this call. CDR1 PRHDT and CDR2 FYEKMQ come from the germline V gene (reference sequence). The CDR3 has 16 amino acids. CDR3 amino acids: CASSLEGGSYSYEQYF.

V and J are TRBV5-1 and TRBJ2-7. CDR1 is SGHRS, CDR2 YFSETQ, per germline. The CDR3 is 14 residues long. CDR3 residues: CASRTDYTHYEQYF.

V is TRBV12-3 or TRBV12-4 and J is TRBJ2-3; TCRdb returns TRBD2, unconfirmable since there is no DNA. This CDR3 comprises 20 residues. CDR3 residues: CASSLALFREGFSGTDTQYF.

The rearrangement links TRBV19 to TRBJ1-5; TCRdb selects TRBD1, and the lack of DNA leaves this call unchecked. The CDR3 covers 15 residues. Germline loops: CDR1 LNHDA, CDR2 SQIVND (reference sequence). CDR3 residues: CASTWGGFGNQPQHF.

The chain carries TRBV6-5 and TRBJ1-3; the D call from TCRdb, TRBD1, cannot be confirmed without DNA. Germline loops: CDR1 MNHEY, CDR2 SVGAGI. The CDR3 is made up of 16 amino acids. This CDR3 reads CASSPRPDISGNTIYF.

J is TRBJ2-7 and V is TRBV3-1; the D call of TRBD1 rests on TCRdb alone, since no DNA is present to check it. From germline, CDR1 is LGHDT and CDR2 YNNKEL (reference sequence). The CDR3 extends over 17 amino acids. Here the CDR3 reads CASSHAPRTVKSYEQYF.

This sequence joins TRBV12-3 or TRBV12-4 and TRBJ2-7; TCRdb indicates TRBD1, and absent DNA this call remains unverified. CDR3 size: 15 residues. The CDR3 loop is CASSFSGKSSYEQYF.

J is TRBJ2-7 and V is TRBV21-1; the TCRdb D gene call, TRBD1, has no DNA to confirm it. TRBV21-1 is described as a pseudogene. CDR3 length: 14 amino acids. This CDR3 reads CASSGGPYPYEQYF.

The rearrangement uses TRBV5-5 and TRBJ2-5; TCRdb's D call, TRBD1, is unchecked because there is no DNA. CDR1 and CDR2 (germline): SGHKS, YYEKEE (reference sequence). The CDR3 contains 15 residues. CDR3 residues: CASSLGTAYQETQYF.

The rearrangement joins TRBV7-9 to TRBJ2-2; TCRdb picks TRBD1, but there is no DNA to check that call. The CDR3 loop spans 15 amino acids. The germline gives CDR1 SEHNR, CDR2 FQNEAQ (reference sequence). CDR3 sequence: CASSFLGVNTGELFF. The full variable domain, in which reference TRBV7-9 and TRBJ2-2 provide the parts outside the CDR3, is DTGVSQNPRHKITKRGQNVTFRCDPISEHNRLYWYRQTLGQGPEFLTYFQNEAQLEKSRLLSDRFSAERPKGSFSTLEIQRTEQGDSAMYLCASSFLGVNTGELFFGEGSRLTVL.

The CDR3 sequence: CASTGVMNTEAFF. The gene calls are TRBV7-9 and TRBJ1-1. The CDR3 is 13 residues long. Germline loops: CDR1 SEHNR, CDR2 FQNEAQ (reference sequence).

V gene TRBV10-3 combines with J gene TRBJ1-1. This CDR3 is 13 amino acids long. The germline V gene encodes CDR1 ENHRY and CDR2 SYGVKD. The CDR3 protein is CAISEAGNTEAFF.

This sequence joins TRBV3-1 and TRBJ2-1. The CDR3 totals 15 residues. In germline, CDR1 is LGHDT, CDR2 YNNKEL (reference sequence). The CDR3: CASSQDQNWHNEQFF.

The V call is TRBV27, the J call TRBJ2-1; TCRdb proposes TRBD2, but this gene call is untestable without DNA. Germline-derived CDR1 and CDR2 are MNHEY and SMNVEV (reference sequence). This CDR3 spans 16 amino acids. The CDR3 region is CASTYSGGAFNNEQFF.

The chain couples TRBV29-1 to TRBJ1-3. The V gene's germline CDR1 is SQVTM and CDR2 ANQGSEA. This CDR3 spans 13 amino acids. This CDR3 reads CRVDGGTGNTIYF. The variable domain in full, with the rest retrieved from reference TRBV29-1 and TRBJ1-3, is SAVISQKPSRDICQRGTSLTIQCQVDSQVTMMFWYRQQPGQSLTLIATANQGSEATYESGFVIDKFPISRPNLTFSTLTVSNMSPEDSSIYLCRVDGGTGNTIYFGEGSWLTVV.

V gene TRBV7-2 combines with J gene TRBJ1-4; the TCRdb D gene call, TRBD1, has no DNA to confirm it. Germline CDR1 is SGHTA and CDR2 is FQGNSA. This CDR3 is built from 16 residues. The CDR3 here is CASSSFRGRAGEKLFF. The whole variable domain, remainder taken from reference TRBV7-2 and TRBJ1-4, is GAGVSQSPSNKVTEKGKDVELRCDPISGHTALYWYRQSLGQGLEFLIYFQGNSAPDKSGLPSDRFSAERTGGSVSTLTIQRTQQEDSAVYLCASSSFRGRAGEKLFFGSGTQLSVL.

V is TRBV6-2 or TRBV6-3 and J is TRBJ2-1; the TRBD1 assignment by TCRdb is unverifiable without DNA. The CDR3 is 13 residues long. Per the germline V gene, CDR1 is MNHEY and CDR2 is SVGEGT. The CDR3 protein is CASNPLVKDEQFF.

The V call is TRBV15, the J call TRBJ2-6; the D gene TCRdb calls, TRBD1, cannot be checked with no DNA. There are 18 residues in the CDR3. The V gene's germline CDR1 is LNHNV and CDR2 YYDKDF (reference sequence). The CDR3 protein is CATSPPDGSSSGANVLTF. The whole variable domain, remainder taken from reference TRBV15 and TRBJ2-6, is DAMVIQNPRYQVTQFGKPVTLSCSQTLNHNVMYWYQQKSSQAPKLLFHYYDKDFNNEADTPDNFQSRRPNTSFCFLDIRSPGLGDTAMYLCATSPPDGSSSGANVLTFGAGSRLTVL.

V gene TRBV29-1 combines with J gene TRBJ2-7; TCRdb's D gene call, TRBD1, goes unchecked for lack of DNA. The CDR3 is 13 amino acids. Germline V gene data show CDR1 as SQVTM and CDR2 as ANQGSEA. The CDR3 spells CSATGTGSYEQYF.